Reported below is one T cell receptor (beta chain). Its antigen remains unidentified. This specimen belongs to a study of shared clonotypes between healthy human individuals. Study-wide findings and caveats: Naive subsets tended to show greater estimated richness than memory subsets.

This CDR3 has 16 residues. Germline loops: CDR1 MDHEN, CDR2 SYDVKM. V trimming: 0 bases; J trimming: 3 bases; junction bases outside the gene matches: 2. Data came from immunoSEQ multiplex PCR; TCRdb stores just in-frame clones and leaves some out. The sample carries some 580,000 clones, 98% recorded once. CD45RO negativity and positive selection for CCR7 defined naive CD8 cells, a population that excluded terminally differentiated effector memory CD45RA+ cells. Material for sequencing was naive CD8+ T cells sorted from blood. This clonotype originated in a man aged 25-45 years in good health. The V gene is TRBV28, the J gene TRBJ1-5, with 10 bases matching TRBD1. CDR3 amino acids: CASSLWTGGFNQPQHF. The CDR3 DNA reads TGTGCCAGCAGTTTATGGACAGGGGGCTTCAATCAGCCCCAGCATTTT.